The 4 T cell receptor beta chains in this list originate from one sample, sequenced in a study of response to subunit inactivated influenza vaccine (dated by TCRdb to 2016 to 2019). Library prep was done by RT-PCR. This sample was sequenced with an Illumina HiSeq 2500. The public reads were quality trimmed at Q25 with fastp and then assembled into clones with MiXCR by TCRdb, keeping productive beta chains. Merged by CDR3 protein, the rows form single entries marked with the most common genes and DNA. The sample table holds 800,000 to 1,000,000 distinct CDR3 sequences, of which less than 25% were seen once. The ten largest clones capture about 9.4% of the sample. The material sequenced was PBMCs from blood, taken more than 4 days after vaccination. These receptors all come from a man aged 45-60 years who received an inactivated influenza vaccine. Donor details come from another sample of the same person, matched by shared clones.

The chain employs TRBV10-3 and TRBJ2-3; the D gene is possibly TRBD2 (6 bases). V was cut by 5 bases and J by 1 base, with 10 bases left in between. The germline V gene encodes CDR1 ENHRY and CDR2 SYGVKD. The CDR3 consists of 14 residues. CDR3 loop: CAISKTSRTDTQYF. CDR3 bases: TGTGCCATCAGTAAAACTAGCCGCACAGATACGCAGTATTTT.

The chain has TRBV5-5 and TRBJ2-3; 9 nucleotides line up with TRBD2. Trimming took 2 bases from V and 1 from J; bases not matched to a gene: 11. The CDR3 runs to 18 residues. CDR1 SGHKS and CDR2 YYEKEE come from the germline V gene (reference sequence). Here the CDR3 DNA reads TGTGCCAGCAGCTTTGTTCTCGGGACTAGCAGGGGCACAGATACGCAGTATTTT. It encodes CASSFVLGTSRGTDTQYF.

The chain has TRBV6-1 and TRBJ2-7; weak D call: TRBD1 (6 bases). V lost 8 bases and J 6 bases, leaving 20 bases between the germline ends. The CDR3 runs to 14 residues. Germline CDR1 is MNHNS and CDR2 is SASEGT. The CDR3 sequence: CASGLDAGRGEQYF. In DNA form, the CDR3 reads TGTGCCAGCGGCCTCGACGCAGGCAGGGGCGAGCAGTACTTC.

The chain uses TRBV6-2 or TRBV6-3 and TRBJ2-5; TRBD2 might be the D (5 bases). In germline, CDR1 is MNHEY, CDR2 SVGEGT. Trimming removed 7 bases at V and 3 bases at J, with 12 bases between. The CDR3 covers 13 residues. The CDR3 here is CASTGLSKETQYF. DNA for the CDR3: TGTGCCAGCACCGGACTGAGCAAAGAGACCCAGTACTTC.